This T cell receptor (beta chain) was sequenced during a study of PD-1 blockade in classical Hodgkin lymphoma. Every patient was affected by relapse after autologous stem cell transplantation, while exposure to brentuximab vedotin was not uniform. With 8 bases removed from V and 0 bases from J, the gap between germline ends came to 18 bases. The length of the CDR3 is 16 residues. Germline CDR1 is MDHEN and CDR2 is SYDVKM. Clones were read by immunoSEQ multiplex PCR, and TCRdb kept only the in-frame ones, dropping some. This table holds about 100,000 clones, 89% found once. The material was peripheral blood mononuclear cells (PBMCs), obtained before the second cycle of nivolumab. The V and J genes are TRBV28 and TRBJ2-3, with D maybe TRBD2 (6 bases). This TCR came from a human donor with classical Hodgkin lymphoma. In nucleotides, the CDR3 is TGTGCCAGCCGGGGCGTCTGGGACTCTAGCACAGATACGCAGTATTTT. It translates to CASRGVWDSSTDTQYF.